This T cell receptor (beta chain) was captured by sequencing in a study of shared clonotypes between healthy human individuals. Study in general: Each donor's CD4 naive and CD4 memory cells filled three plates apiece, CD8 naive two, and CD8 memory one.

This CDR3 contains 14 residues. CDR1 is MGHRA, CDR2 YSYEKL, per germline. The J segment lost 6 bases and the V segment lost 4 bases, leaving 4 bases of the junction unmatched. Using immunoSEQ multiplex PCR, the repertoire was profiled, and TCRdb retains in-frame clones only, with some absent. The sample records some 2.1 million clones, roughly 95% being singletons. CD45RO-negative, CCR7-positively selected cells formed the naive CD8 fraction, excluding terminally differentiated effector memory CD45RA+ cells. The receptor comes from a young man in good health. The chain uses TRBV4-1 and TRBJ2-1; 9 bases line up with TRBD2. Sequencing was done on a sample of naive CD8+ T cells sorted from blood. The CDR3 DNA follows: TGCGCCAGCAGCCTGGGACTAGCTGGCAATGAGCAGTTCTTC. As protein: CASSLGLAGNEQFF.